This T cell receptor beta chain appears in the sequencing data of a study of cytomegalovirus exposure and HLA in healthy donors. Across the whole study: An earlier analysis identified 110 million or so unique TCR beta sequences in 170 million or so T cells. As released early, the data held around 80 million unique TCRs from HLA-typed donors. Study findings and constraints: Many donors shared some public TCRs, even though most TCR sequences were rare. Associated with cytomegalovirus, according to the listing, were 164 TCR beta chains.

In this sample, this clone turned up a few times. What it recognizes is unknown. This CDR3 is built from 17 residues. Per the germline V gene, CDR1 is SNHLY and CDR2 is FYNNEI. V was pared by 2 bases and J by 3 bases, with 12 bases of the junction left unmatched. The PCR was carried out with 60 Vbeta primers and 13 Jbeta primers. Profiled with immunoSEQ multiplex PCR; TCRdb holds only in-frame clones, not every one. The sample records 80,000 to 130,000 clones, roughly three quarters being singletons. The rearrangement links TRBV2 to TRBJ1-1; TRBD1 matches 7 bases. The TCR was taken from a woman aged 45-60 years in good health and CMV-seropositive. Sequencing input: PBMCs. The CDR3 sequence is CASSETWDSLLDTEAFF. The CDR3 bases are TGTGCCAGCAGTGAAACCTGGGACAGCCTTTTGGACACTGAAGCTTTCTTT.